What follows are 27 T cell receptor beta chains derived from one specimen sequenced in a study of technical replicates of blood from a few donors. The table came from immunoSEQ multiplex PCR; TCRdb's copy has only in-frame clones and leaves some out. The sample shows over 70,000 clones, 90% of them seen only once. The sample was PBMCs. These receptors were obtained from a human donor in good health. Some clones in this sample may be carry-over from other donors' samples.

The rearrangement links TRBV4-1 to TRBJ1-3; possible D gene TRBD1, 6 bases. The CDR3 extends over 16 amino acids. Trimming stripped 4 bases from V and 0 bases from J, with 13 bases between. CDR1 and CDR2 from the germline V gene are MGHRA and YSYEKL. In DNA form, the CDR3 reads TGCGCCAGCAGCCGCGATACAGGGAGCTCTGGAAACACCATATATTTT. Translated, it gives CASSRDTGSSGNTIYF.

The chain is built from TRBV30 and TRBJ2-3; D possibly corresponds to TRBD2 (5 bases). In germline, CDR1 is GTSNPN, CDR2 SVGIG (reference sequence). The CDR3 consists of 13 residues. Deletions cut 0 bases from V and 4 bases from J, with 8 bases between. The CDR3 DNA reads TGTGCCTGGAGTGTCGGGGTGGCAGATACGCAGTATTTT. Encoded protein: CAWSVGVADTQYF.

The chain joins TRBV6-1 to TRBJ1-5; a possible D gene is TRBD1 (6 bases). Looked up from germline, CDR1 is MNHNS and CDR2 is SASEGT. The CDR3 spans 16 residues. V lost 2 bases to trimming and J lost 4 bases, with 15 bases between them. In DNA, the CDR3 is TGTGCCAGCAGTGAACGCCCGACAGGCACTAATCAGCCCCAGCATTTT. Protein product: CASSERPTGTNQPQHF.

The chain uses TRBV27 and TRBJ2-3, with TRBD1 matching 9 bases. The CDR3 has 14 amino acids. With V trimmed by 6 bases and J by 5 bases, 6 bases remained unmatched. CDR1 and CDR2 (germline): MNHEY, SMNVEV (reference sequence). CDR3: CASRYGQGLDTQYF. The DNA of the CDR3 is TGTGCCAGCAGATATGGACAGGGGCTAGATACGCAGTATTTT.

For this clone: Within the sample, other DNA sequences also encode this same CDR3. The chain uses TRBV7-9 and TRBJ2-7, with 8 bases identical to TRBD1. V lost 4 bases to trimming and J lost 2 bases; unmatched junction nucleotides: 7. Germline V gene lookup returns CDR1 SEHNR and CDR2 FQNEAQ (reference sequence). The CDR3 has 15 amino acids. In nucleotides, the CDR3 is TGTGCCAGCAGCTCCGGGACAGGTCGGACCTACGAGCAGTACTTC. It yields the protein CASSSGTGRTYEQYF.

CDR3 sequence reads: CASSSGQGSTGNTIYF. CDR3 bases: TGTGCCAGCAGCTCGGGACAGGGCTCGACTGGAAACACCATATATTTT. J is TRBJ1-3 and V is TRBV7-6, with TRBD1 matching 9 bases. Trimming cost V 4 bases and J 2 bases; bases outside gene matches: 6. Germline CDR1 reads SGHVS; CDR2 reads FNYEAQ. The CDR3 has 16 amino acids. The entire variable domain, with the rest obtained from reference TRBV7-6 and TRBJ1-3, is as follows: GAGVSQSPRYKVTKRGQDVALRCDPISGHVSLYWYRQALGQGPEFLTYFNYEAQQDKSGLPNDRFSAERPEGSISTLTIQRTEQRDSAMYRCASSSGQGSTGNTIYFGEGSWLTVV.

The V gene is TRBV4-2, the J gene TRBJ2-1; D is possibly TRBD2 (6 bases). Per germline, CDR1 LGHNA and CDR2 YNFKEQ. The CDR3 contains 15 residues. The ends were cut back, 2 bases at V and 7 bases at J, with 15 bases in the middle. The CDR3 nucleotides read TGTGCCAGCAGCCAATATGGGCTAGCGTTAAATGAGCAGTTCTTC. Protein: CASSQYGLALNEQFF.

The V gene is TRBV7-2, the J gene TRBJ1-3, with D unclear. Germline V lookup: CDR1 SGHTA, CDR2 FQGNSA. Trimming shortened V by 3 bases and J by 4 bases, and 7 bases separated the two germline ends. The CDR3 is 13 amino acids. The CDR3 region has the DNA TGTGCCAGCAGCTTCCCGGGGGGAAACACCATATATTTT. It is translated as CASSFPGGNTIYF.

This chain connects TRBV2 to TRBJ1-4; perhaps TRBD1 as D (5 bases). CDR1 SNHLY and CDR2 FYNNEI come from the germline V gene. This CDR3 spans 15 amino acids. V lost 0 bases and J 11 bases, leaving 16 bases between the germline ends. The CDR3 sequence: CASSEAGPATGKLFF. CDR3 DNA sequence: TGTGCCAGCAGTGAAGCGGGGCCGGCCACTGGCAAACTGTTTTTT.

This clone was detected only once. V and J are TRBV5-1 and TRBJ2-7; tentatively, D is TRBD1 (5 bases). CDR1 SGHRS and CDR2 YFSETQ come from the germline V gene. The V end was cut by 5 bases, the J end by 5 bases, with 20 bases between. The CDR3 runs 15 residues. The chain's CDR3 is CASSQGSYPHHEQYF. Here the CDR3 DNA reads TGCGCCAGCAGTCAGGGTAGTTACCCCCACCACGAGCAGTACTTC.

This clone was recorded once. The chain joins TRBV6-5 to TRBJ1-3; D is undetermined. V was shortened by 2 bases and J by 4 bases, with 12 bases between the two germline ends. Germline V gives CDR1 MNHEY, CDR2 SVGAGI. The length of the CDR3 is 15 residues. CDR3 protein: CASSYSYESGNTIYF. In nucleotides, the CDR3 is TGTGCCAGCAGTTACAGCTACGAGTCCGGAAACACCATATATTTT.

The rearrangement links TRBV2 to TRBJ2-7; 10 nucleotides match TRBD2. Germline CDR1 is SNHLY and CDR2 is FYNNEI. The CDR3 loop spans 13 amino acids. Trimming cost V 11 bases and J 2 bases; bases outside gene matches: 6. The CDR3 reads CAVRTSGTYEQYF. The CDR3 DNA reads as TGTGCCGTAAGGACTAGCGGAACCTACGAGCAGTACTTC.

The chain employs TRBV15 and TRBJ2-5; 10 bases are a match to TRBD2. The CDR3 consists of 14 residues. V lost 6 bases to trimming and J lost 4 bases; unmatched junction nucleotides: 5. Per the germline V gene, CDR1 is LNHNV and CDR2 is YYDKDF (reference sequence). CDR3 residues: CATSQREGGETQYF. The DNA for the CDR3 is TGTGCCACCAGTCAGCGGGAGGGAGGAGAGACCCAGTACTTC.

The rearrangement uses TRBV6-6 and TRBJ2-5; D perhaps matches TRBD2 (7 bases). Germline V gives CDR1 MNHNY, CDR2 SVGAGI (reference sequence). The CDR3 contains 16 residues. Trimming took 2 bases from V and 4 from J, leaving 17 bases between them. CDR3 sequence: CASSYDNREGGETQYF. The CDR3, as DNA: TGTGCCAGCAGTTACGACAACAGGGAGGGCGGAGAGACCCAGTACTTC.

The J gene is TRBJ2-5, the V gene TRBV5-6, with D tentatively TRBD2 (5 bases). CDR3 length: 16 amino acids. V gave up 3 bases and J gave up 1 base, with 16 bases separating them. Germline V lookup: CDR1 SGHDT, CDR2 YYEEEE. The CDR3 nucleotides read TGTGCCAGCAGCTCAAGAGCATCGGGGAGCCAAGAGACCCAGTACTTC. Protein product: CASSSRASGSQETQYF.

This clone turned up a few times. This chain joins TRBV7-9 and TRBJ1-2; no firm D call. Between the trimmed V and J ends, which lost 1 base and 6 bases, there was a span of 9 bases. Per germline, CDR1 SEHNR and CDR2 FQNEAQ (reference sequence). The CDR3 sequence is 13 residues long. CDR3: CASSLDQHHGYTF. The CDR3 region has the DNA TGTGCCAGCAGCTTAGATCAACACCATGGCTACACCTTC.

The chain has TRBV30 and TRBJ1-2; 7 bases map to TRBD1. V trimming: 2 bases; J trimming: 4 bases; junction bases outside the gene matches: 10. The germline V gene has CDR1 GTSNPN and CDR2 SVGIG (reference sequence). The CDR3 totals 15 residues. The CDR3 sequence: CAWSSNPRQGYGYTF. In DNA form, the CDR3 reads TGTGCCTGGAGTTCTAACCCCCGACAGGGCTATGGCTACACCTTC.

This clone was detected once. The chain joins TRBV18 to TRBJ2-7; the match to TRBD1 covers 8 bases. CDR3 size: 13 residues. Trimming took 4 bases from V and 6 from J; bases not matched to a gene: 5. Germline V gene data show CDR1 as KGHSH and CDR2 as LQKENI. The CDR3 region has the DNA TGTGCCAGCTCACGTCAGGGGGCAGGCGAGCAGTACTTC. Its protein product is CASSRQGAGEQYF. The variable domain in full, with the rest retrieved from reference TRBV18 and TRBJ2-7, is NAGVMQNPRHLVRRRGQEARLRCSPMKGHSHVYWYRQLPEEGLKFMVYLQKENIIDESGMPKERFSAEFPKEGPSILRIQQVVRGDSAAYFCASSRQGAGEQYFGPGTRLTVT.

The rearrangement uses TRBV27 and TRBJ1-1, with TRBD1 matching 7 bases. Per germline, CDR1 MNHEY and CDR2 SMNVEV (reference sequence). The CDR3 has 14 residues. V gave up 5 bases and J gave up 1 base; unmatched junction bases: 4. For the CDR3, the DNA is TGTGCCAGCAGTCGCTACAGGGGGAACACTGAAGCTTTCTTT. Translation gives CASSRYRGNTEAFF.

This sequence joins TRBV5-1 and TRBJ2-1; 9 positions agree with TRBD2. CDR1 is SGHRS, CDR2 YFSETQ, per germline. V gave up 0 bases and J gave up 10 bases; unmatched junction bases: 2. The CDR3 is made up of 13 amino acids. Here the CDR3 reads CASSLALAGEQFF. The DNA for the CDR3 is TGCGCCAGCAGCTTGGCCCTAGCGGGAGAGCAGTTCTTC.

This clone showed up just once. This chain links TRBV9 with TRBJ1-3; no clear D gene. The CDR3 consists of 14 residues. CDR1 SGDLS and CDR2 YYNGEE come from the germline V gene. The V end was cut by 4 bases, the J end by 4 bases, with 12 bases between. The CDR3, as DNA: TGTGCCAGCAGCCAGCCGGGTCTCGGAAACACCATATATTTT. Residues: CASSQPGLGNTIYF.

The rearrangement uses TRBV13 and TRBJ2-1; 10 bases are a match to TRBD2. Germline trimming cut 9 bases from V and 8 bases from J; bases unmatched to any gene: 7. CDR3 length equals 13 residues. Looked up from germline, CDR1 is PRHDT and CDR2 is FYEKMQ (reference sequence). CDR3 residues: CASKKREGHEQFF. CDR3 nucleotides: TGTGCCAGTAAAAAGCGGGAGGGCCATGAGCAGTTCTTC.

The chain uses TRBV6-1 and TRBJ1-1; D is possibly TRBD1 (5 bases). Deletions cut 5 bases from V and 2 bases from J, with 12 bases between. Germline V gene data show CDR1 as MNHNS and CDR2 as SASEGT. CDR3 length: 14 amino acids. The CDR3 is CASSPGGVNTEAFF. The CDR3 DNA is TGTGCCAGCAGTCCCGGGGGGGTTAACACTGAAGCTTTCTTT.

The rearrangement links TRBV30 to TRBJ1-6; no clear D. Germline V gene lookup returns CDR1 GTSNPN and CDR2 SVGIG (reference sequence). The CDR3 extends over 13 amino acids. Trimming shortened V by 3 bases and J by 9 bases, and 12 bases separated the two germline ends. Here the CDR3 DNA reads TGTGCCTGGAGCGAGCAGGTGGGTTCACCCCTCCACTTT. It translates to CAWSEQVGSPLHF.

The CDR3, as DNA: TGCAGCGTCGTTAAAGTACCAGCGAACACCGGGGAGCTGTTTTTT. Its translation is CSVVKVPANTGELFF. The chain uses TRBV29-1 and TRBJ2-2; D call uncertain. The CDR3 sequence is 15 residues long. Deletions cut 6 bases from V and 0 bases from J, with 14 bases between. Germline V gene lookup returns CDR1 SQVTM and CDR2 ANQGSEA.

The CDR3 protein is CASSTGNPYEQYF. The CDR3 region has the DNA TGCGCCAGCAGCACCGGGAATCCCTACGAGCAGTACTTC. V and J are TRBV5-1 and TRBJ2-7, with TRBD2 as a possible D gene (5 bases). The CDR3 runs to 13 residues. Germline CDR1 is SGHRS and CDR2 is YFSETQ. Trimming removed 4 bases from V and 2 bases from J, with 10 bases in between.

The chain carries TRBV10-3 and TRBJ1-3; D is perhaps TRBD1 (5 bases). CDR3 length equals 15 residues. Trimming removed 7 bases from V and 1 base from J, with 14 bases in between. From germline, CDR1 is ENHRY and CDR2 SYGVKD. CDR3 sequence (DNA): TGTGCCATCACCGAGCAGGGAGGGTCTGGAAACACCATATATTTT. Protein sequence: CAITEQGGSGNTIYF.